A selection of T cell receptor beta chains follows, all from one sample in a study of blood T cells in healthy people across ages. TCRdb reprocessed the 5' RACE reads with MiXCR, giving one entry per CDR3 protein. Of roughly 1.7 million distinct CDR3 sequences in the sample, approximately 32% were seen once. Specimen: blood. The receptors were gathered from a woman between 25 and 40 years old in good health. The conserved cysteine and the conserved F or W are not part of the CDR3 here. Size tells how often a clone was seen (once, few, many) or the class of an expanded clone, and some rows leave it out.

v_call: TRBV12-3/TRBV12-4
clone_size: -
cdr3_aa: ASSFQGQGTDTQY

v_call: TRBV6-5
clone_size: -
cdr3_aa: ASSYRAGPNYGYT

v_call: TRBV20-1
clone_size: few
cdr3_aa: SASGPPSYNEQF

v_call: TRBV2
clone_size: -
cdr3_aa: ATLLGGAEAF

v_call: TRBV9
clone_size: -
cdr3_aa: VSSVEGGPVTDTQY

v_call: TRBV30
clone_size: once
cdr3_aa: AWSTPGTSTYNEQF

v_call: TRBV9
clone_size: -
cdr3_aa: ASSSEGGSNTQY

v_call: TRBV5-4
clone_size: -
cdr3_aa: ASSTGLVTDTQY

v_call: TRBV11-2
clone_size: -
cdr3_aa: ASSLDLRHEQY

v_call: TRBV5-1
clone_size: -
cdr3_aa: ASSLSGAPVETQY